The next 11 T cell receptor beta chains were all read from a single sample in a study of T cell responses to AZD1222 COVID-19 vaccine. The protocol was immunoSEQ multiplex PCR, while the TCRdb copy is restricted to in-frame clones and leaves out a portion. This sample yields under 100,000 clones, of which 75% to 90% are seen a single time; about an eighth belongs to the top ten. The sample consisted of peripheral blood, taken 28 days after the second AZD1222 dose. The receptors were sampled from an adult who received the AZD1222 COVID-19 vaccine.

The CDR3 protein is CASSYSQGNYGYTF. The CDR3 coding sequence is TGCGCCAGCAGCTATTCACAGGGAAACTATGGCTACACCTTC. The V gene is TRBV5-1, the J gene TRBJ1-2; a possible D gene is TRBD1 (6 bases). Germline V gives CDR1 SGHRS, CDR2 YFSETQ. The length of the CDR3 is 14 residues. V was trimmed by 3 bases and J by 2 bases, leaving 11 bases between them.

CDR3 bases: TGTGCCAGCGGTACGACAGGGAATCAGCCCCAGCATTTT. It codes for CASGTTGNQPQHF. The chain joins TRBV6-5 to TRBJ1-5, with 7 positions matching TRBD1. The CDR3 contains 13 residues. J was trimmed by 4 bases and V by 8 bases; bases with no gene match: 5. The germline V gene encodes CDR1 MNHEY and CDR2 SVGAGI.

This clone was counted only a few times. This rearrangement joins TRBV18 to TRBJ2-1; 7 nucleotides agree with TRBD2. CDR1 and CDR2 (germline): KGHSH, LQKENI. V gave up 2 bases and J gave up 6 bases; unmatched junction bases: 4. The CDR3 runs 14 residues. The CDR3 sequence is CASSPGEGFNEQFF. The CDR3 nucleotides read TGTGCCAGCTCACCAGGGGAGGGTTTCAATGAGCAGTTCTTC. Complete variable domain (other parts from reference TRBV18 and TRBJ2-1): NAGVMQNPRHLVRRRGQEARLRCSPMKGHSHVYWYRQLPEEGLKFMVYLQKENIIDESGMPKERFSAEFPKEGPSILRIQQVVRGDSAAYFCASSPGEGFNEQFFGPGTRLTVL.

The chain joins TRBV24-1 to TRBJ2-3; 10 positions match TRBD1. This CDR3 is 15 amino acids long. The ends lost 2 bases at V and 9 bases at J; junction bases unmatched: 7. CDR1 and CDR2 from the germline V gene are KGHDR and SFDVKD. CDR3 sequence: CATSDYGTGDKTQYF. For the CDR3, the DNA is TGTGCCACCAGTGATTACGGGACAGGGGATAAGACGCAGTATTTT.

V gene TRBV7-9 combines with J gene TRBJ1-1, with D maybe TRBD1 (6 bases). V lost 5 bases to trimming and J lost 0 bases, with 13 bases between them. The germline V gene has CDR1 SEHNR and CDR2 FQNEAQ (reference sequence). The CDR3 totals 15 residues. CDR3 sequence (DNA): TGTGCCAGCAGCCCGATGGGACAAATGAACACTGAAGCTTTCTTT. Translated: CASSPMGQMNTEAFF.

CDR3 amino acids: CAWIAPEHRVDTEAFF. The DNA for the CDR3 is TGTGCCTGGATCGCTCCAGAACATCGGGTGGACACTGAAGCTTTCTTT. The J gene is TRBJ1-1, the V gene TRBV30; D not resolved. The V and J ends lost 4 bases and 3 bases respectively, with 21 bases between them. The CDR3 is 16 amino acids. Germline loops: CDR1 GTSNPN, CDR2 SVGIG (reference sequence).

The rearrangement links TRBV4-2 to TRBJ1-5; possibly TRBD1 for D (5 bases). The ends were cut back, 6 bases at V and 3 bases at J, with 12 bases in the middle. Germline V lookup: CDR1 LGHNA, CDR2 YNFKEQ. CDR3 length: 14 amino acids. The CDR3 DNA sequence: TGTGCCAGCAGGGCGCAGGGAGACAATCAGCCCCAGCATTTT. It specifies CASRAQGDNQPQHF.

The chain joins TRBV9 to TRBJ2-6; 7 nucleotides line up with TRBD2. Germline CDR1 and CDR2: SGDLS and YYNGEE. The CDR3 loop spans 16 amino acids. The trim removed 3 bases at V and 4 bases at J, leaving 7 bases unmatched. The CDR3 nucleotides are TGTGCCAGCAGCGCTGGGGGGACTACCGGGGCCAACGTCCTGACTTTC. This codes for CASSAGGTTGANVLTF.

The chain couples TRBV6-6 to TRBJ1-6; 8 nucleotides line up with TRBD1. CDR1 MNHNY and CDR2 SVGAGI come from the germline V gene (reference sequence). The CDR3 is 14 amino acids. V was pared by 6 bases and J by 9 bases, with 7 bases of the junction left unmatched. The CDR3 sequence: CASRTTGVVSPLHF. For the CDR3, the DNA is TGTGCCAGCAGAACGACAGGGGTGGTTTCACCCCTCCACTTT.

The V gene is TRBV6-2 or TRBV6-3, the J gene TRBJ1-5; perhaps TRBD1 as D (6 bases). Germline V CDR1 and CDR2: MNHEY, SVGEGT. V was shortened by 4 bases and J by 7 bases, with 14 bases between the two germline ends. This CDR3 is built from 14 residues. The CDR3 DNA sequence: TGTGCCAGCAGTTTTACAGGGTCGGGACAGCCCCAGCATTTT. This encodes CASSFTGSGQPQHF.

The count of this clone is one. The DNA for the CDR3 is TGTGCCAGCAGCTTAGGTGTTCAGGGGAAAATTAGGGGTGAGCAGTTCTTC. Protein sequence: CASSLGVQGKIRGEQFF. The chain uses TRBV7-2 and TRBJ2-1; possible D gene TRBD1, 6 bases. Germline CDR1 SGHTA, CDR2 FQGNSA. CDR3 length equals 17 residues. Trimming shortened V by 1 base and J by 9 bases, and 22 bases separated the two germline ends.